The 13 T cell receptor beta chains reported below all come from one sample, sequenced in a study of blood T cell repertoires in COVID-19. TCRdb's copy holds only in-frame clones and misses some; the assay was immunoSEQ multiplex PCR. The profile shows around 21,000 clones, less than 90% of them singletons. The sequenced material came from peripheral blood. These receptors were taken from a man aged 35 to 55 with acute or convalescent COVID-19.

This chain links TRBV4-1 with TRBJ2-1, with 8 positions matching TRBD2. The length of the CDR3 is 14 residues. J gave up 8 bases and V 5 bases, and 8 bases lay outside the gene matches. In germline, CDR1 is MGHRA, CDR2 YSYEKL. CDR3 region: CASSFQSGSDEQFF. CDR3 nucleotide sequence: TGCGCCAGCAGCTTTCAAAGCGGGAGCGATGAGCAGTTCTTC.

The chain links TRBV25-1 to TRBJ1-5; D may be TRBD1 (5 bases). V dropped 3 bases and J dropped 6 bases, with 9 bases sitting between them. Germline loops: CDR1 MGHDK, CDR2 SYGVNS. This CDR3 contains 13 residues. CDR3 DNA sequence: TGTGCCAGCAGTGACCAGGGAGGTCAGCCCCAGCATTTT. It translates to CASSDQGGQPQHF.

The CDR3 sequence: CASSSGQGASGYTF. For the CDR3, the DNA is TGTGCCAGCAGCTCCGGACAGGGGGCGTCTGGCTACACCTTC. The gene calls are TRBV7-9 and TRBJ1-2; 11 positions match TRBD1. The V gene's germline CDR1 is SEHNR and CDR2 FQNEAQ (reference sequence). With 4 bases clipped from V and 7 bases from J, the junction kept 5 bases outside the gene matches. The CDR3 runs to 14 residues.

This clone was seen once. The CDR3 here is CASSLGGAYMNTEAFF. The CDR3 DNA reads TGCGCCAGCAGCTTAGGGGGGGCCTACATGAACACTGAAGCTTTCTTT. The chain joins TRBV5-1 to TRBJ1-1, with D possibly matching TRBD1 (6 bases). Trimming took 2 bases from V and 0 from J, leaving 14 bases between them. Germline CDR1 and CDR2: SGHRS and YFSETQ. The CDR3 spans 16 residues.

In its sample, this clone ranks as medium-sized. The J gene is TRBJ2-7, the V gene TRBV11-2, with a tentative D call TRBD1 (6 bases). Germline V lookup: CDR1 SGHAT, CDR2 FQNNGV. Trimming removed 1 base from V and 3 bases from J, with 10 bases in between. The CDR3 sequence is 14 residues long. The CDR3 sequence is CASSLVSGVYEQYF. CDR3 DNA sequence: TGTGCCAGCAGCTTAGTGTCAGGGGTCTACGAGCAGTACTTC. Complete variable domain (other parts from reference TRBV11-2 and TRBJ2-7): EAGVAQSPRYKIIEKRQSVAFWCNPISGHATLYWYQQILGQGPKLLIQFQNNGVVDDSQLPKDRFSAERLKGVDSTLKIQPAKLEDSAVYLCASSLVSGVYEQYFGPGTRLTVT.

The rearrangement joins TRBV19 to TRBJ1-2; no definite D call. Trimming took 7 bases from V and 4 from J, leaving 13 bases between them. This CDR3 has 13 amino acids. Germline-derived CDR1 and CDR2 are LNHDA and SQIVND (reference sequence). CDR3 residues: CASTGQRSYGYTF. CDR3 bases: TGTGCCAGTACCGGTCAGCGTTCCTATGGCTACACCTTC. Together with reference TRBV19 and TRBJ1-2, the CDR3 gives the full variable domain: DGGITQSPKYLFRKEGQNVTLSCEQNLNHDAMYWYRQDPGQGLRLIYYSQIVNDFQKGDIAEGYSVSREKKESFPLTVTSAQKNPTAFYLCASTGQRSYGYTFGSGTRLTVV.

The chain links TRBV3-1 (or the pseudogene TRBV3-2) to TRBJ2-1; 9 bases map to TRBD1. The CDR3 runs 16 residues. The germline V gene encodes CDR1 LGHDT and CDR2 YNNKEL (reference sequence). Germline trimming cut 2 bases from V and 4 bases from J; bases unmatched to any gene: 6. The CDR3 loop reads CASSQLGQGIYNEQFF. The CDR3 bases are TGTGCCAGCAGCCAACTCGGACAGGGGATATACAATGAGCAGTTCTTC.

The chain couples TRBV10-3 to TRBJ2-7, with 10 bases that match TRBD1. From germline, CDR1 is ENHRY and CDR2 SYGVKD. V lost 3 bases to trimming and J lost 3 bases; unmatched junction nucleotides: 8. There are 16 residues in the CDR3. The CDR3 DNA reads TGTGCCATCAGTGAAAGACAGGGGGCGGATAACTACGAGCAGTACTTC. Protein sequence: CAISERQGADNYEQYF.

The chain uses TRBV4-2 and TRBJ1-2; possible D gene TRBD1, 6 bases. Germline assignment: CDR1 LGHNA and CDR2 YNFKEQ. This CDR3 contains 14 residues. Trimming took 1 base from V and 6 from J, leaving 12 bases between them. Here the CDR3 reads CASSQGGGADGYTF. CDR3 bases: TGTGCCAGCAGCCAAGGGGGGGGCGCGGATGGCTACACCTTC.

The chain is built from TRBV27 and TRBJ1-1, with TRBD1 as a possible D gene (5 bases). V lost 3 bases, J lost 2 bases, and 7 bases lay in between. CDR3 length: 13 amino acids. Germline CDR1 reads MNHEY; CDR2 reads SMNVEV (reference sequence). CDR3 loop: CASSFDRNTEAFF. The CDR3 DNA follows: TGTGCCAGCAGTTTCGACAGAAACACTGAAGCTTTCTTT.

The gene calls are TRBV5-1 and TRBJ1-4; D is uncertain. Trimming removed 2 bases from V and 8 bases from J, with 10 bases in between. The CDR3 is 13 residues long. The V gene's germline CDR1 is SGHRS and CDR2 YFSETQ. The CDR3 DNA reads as TGCGCCAGCAGCTTTTTTGGGGAGGAAAAACTGTTTTTT. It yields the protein CASSFFGEEKLFF.

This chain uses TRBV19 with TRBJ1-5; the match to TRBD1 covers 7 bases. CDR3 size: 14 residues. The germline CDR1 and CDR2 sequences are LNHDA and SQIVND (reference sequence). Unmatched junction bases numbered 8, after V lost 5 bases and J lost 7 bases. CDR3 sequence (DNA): TGTGCCAGTAGTTTCAGGGGGTGGGCACAGCCCCAGCATTTT. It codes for CASSFRGWAQPQHF.

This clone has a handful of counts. The CDR3 sequence: CASKQGLEYEQYF. For the CDR3, the DNA is TGTGCCAGTAAGCAGGGGTTAGAATACGAGCAGTACTTC. This chain links TRBV2 with TRBJ2-7; D possibly corresponds to TRBD1 (6 bases). Germline V CDR1 and CDR2: SNHLY, FYNNEI. The CDR3 is 13 amino acids. V lost 9 bases and J lost 4, with 16 bases in between. Variable domain in full (rest from reference TRBV2 and TRBJ2-7): EPEVTQTPSHQVTQMGQEVILRCVPISNHLYFYWYRQILGQKVEFLVSFYNNEISEKSEIFDDQFSVERPDGSNFTLKIRSTKLEDSAMYFCASKQGLEYEQYFGPGTRLTVT.